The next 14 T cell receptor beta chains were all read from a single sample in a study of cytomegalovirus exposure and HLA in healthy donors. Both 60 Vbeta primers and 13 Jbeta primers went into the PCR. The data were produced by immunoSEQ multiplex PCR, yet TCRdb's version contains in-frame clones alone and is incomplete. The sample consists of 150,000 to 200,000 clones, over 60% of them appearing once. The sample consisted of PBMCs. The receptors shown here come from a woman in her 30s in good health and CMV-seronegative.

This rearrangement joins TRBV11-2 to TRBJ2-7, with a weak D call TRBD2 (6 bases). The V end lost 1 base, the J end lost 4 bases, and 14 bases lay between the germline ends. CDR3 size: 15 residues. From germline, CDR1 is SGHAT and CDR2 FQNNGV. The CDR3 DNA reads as TGTGCCAGCAGCTTAGTACGGGGGAACAGGTACGAGCAGTACTTC. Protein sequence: CASSLVRGNRYEQYF.

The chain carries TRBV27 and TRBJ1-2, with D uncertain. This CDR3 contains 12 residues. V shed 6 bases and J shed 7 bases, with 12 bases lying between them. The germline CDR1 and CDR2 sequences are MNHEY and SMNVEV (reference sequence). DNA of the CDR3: TGTGCCAGCAGGTCCCCCGTCAGTGGCTACACCTTC. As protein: CASRSPVSGYTF.

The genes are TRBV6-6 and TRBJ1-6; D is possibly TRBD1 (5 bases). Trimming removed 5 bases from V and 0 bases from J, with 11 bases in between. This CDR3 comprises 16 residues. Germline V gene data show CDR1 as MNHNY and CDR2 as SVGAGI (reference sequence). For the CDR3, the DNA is TGTGCCAGCAGTCGGGACTTGAGCTCCTATAATTCACCCCTCCACTTT. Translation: CASSRDLSSYNSPLHF.

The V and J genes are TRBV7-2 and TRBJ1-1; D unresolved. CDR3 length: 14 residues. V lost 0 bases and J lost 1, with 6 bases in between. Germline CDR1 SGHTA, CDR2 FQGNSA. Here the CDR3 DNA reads TGTGCCAGCAGCTTAGCTTCGAGGAACACTGAAGCTTTCTTT. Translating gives CASSLASRNTEAFF.

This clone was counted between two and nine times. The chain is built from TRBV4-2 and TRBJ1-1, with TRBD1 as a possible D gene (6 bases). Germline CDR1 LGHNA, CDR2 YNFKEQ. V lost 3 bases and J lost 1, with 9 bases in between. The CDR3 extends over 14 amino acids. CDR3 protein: CASSHGQQNTEAFF. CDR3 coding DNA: TGTGCCAGCAGCCACGGACAGCAGAACACTGAAGCTTTCTTT.

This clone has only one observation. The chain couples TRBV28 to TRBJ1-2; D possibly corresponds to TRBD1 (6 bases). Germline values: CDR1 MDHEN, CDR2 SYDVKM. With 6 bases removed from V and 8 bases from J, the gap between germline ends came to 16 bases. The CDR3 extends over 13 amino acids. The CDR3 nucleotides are TGTGCCAGCAGATTACAGGGTCATGAGGGCTACACCTTC. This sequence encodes CASRLQGHEGYTF.

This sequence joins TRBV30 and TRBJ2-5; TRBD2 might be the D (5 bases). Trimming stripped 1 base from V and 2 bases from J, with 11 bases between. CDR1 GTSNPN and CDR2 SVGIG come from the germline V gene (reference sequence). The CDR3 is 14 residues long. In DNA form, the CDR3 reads TGTGCCTGGAGTGCGGCGGGTCCACAAGAGACCCAGTACTTC. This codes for CAWSAAGPQETQYF. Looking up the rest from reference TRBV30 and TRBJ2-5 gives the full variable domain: SQTIHQWPATLVQPVGSPLSLECTVEGTSNPNLYWYRQAAGRGLQLLFYSVGIGQISSEVPQNLSASRPQDRQFILSSKKLLLSDSGFYLCAWSAAGPQETQYFGPGTRLLVL.

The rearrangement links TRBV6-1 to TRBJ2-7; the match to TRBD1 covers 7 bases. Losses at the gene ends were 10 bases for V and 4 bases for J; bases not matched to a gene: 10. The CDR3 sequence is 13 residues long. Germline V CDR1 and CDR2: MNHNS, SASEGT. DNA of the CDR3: TGTGCCACCCTACAGGGGAACCCATACGAGCAGTACTTC. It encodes CATLQGNPYEQYF.

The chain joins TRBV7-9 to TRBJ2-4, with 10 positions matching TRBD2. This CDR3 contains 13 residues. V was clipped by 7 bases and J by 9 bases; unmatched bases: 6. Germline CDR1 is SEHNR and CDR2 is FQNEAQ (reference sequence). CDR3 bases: TGTGCCAGCACTATAGCGGGAGGAGGCATTCAGTACTTC. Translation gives CASTIAGGGIQYF.

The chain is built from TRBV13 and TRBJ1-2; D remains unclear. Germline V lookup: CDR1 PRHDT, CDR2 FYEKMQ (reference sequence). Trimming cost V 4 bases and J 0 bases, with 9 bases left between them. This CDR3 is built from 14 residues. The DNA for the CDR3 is TGTGCCAGCAGCTCCCAATTAGCTAACTATGGCTACACCTTC. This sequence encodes CASSSQLANYGYTF.

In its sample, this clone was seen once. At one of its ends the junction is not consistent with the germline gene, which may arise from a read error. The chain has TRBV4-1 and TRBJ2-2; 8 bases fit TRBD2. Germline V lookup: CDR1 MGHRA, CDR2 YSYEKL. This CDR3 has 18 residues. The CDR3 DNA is TGCGCCAGCAGCTTTAAACCACCGGGACTAGAGAACACCCGGGAGCTGTTTTTT. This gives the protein CASSFKPPGLENTRELFF.

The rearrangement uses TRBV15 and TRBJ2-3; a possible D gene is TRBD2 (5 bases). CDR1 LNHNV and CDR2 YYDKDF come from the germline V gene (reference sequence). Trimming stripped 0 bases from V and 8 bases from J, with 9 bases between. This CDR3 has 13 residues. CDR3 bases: TGTGCCACCAGCAGAGAGAGGGTTGGTACGCAGTATTTT. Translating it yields CATSRERVGTQYF. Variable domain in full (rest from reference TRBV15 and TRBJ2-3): DAMVIQNPRYQVTQFGKPVTLSCSQTLNHNVMYWYQQKSSQAPKLLFHYYDKDFNNEADTPDNFQSRRPNTSFCFLDIRSPGLGDTAMYLCATSRERVGTQYFGPGTRLTVL.

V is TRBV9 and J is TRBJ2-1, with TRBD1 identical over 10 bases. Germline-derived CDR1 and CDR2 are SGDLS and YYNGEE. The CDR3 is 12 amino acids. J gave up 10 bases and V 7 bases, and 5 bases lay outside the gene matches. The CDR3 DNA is TGTGCCAGCGGACAGGGGGTGGTCGAGCAGTTCTTC. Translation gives CASGQGVVEQFF. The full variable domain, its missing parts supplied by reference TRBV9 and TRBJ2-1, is DSGVTQTPKHLITATGQRVTLRCSPRSGDLSVYWYQQSLDQGLQFLIQYYNGEERAKGNILERFSAQQFPDLHSELNLSSLELGDSALYFCASGQGVVEQFFGPGTRLTVL.

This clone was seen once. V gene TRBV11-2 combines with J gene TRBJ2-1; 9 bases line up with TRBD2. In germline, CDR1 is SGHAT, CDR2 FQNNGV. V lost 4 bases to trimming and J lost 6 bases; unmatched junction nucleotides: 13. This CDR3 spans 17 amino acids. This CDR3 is CASSSPHAGTSTNEQFF. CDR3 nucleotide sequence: TGTGCCAGCAGCTCCCCACACGCCGGGACTAGCACCAATGAGCAGTTCTTC.